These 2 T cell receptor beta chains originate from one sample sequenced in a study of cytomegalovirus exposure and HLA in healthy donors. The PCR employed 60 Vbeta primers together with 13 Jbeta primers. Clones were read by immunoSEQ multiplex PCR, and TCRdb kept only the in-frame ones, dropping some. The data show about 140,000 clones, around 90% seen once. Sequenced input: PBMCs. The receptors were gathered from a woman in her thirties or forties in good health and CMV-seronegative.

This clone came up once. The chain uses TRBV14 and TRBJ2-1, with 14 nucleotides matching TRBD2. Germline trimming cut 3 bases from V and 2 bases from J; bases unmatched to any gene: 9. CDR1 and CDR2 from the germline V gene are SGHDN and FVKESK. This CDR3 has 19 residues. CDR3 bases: TGTGCCAGCAGCCAGCTTACCGGGACTAGCGGGAGACCCTACAATGAGCAGTTCTTC. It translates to CASSQLTGTSGRPYNEQFF.

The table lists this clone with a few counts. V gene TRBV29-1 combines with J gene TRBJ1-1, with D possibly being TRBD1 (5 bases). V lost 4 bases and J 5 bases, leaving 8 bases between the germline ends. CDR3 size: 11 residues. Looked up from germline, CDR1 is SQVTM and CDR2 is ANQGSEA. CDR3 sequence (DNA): TGCAGCGTTGGGGGGGATACTGAAGCTTTCTTT. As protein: CSVGGDTEAFF. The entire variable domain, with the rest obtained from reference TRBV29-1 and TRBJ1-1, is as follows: SAVISQKPSRDICQRGTSLTIQCQVDSQVTMMFWYRQQPGQSLTLIATANQGSEATYESGFVIDKFPISRPNLTFSTLTVSNMSPEDSSIYLCSVGGDTEAFFGQGTRLTVV.